Below, 18 T cell receptor beta chains from the same sample are listed, as sequenced in a study of shared clonotypes between healthy human individuals. Profiling relied on immunoSEQ multiplex PCR, and the TCRdb table lists in-frame clones only, not all of them. The data hold about 2 million clones, with about 95% observed a single time. As defined, naive CD8 cells were CD45RO-negative and positively selected for CCR7, with terminally differentiated effector memory CD45RA+ cells excluded. The sample was naive CD8+ T cells sorted from blood. The receptors shown here come from a man between 18 and 29 years old in good health.

This chain joins TRBV4-1 and TRBJ2-7, with D uncertain. The CDR3 consists of 13 residues. Trimming removed 2 bases at V and 2 bases at J, with 7 bases between. CDR1 and CDR2 from the germline V gene are MGHRA and YSYEKL. CDR3 amino acids: CASSQWEAYEQYF. CDR3 in DNA: TGCGCCAGCAGCCAATGGGAAGCCTACGAGCAGTACTTC.

Concerning this clone itself: This specimen includes other DNA sequences encoding the same CDR3. The chain is built from TRBV2 and TRBJ2-5; perhaps TRBD2 as D (5 bases). V was shortened by 6 bases and J by 5 bases, with 10 bases between the two germline ends. The CDR3 has 12 residues. The germline gives CDR1 SNHLY, CDR2 FYNNEI. CDR3 sequence (DNA): TGTGCCAGCAGCGAGGGCGGGGAGACCCAGTACTTC. Translated, it gives CASSEGGETQYF.

A few counts support this clone. Within the sample, other DNA sequences also encode this same CDR3. J is TRBJ1-1 and V is TRBV11-2; 7 bases align to TRBD1. Germline loops: CDR1 SGHAT, CDR2 FQNNGV. The CDR3 runs to 12 residues. The V gene end was trimmed by 5 bases and the J gene end by 6 bases; junction bases not matched to a gene: 3. The CDR3 DNA reads as TGTGCCAGCAGCCTGGACAGGTCTGAAGCTTTCTTT. As protein: CASSLDRSEAFF.

The chain has TRBV6-1 and TRBJ2-7; D may be TRBD2 (5 bases). Trimming removed 6 bases at V and 2 bases at J, with 11 bases between. This CDR3 contains 13 residues. Germline CDR1 and CDR2: MNHNS and SASEGT. The DNA of the CDR3 is TGTGCCAGCAGAGAACCGGGGACCTACGAGCAGTACTTC. Translating it yields CASREPGTYEQYF.

The rearrangement uses TRBV28 and TRBJ1-5; TRBD1 agrees at 7 bases. Germline CDR1 MDHEN, CDR2 SYDVKM. With V trimmed by 5 bases and J by 2 bases, 15 bases remained unmatched. The CDR3 contains 18 residues. The CDR3 spells CASSLPTLTGLGNQPQHF. The CDR3 region has the DNA TGTGCCAGCAGTCTACCCACCCTGACAGGGTTGGGCAATCAGCCCCAGCATTTT.

The chain recombines TRBV4-1 with TRBJ2-1, with TRBD2 matching 9 bases. The germline CDR1 and CDR2 sequences are MGHRA and YSYEKL. J gave up 8 bases and V 1 base, and 6 bases lay outside the gene matches. The CDR3 runs to 15 residues. CDR3 sequence: CASSQVRGGLDEQFF. The CDR3 region has the DNA TGCGCCAGCAGCCAAGTGCGGGGGGGCCTCGATGAGCAGTTCTTC.

The rearrangement links TRBV28 to TRBJ1-2; D unresolved. The CDR3 extends over 15 amino acids. Germline V gives CDR1 MDHEN, CDR2 SYDVKM. Trimming removed 5 bases from V and 3 bases from J, with 16 bases in between. DNA of the CDR3: TGTGCCAGCAGTATCCCCCCACAGCCGCACTATGGCTACACCTTC. It is translated as CASSIPPQPHYGYTF.

The chain employs TRBV27 and TRBJ2-3, with TRBD2 matching over 7 bases. The CDR3 sequence is 16 residues long. Germline loops: CDR1 MNHEY, CDR2 SMNVEV (reference sequence). V was clipped by 5 bases and J by 1 base; unmatched bases: 9. CDR3 bases: TGTGCCAGCAGTATTCTAAAAGGACTAGGCACAGATACGCAGTATTTT. Translating it yields CASSILKGLGTDTQYF.

The V gene is TRBV6-6, the J gene TRBJ2-5, with 8 bases that match TRBD1. This CDR3 is built from 16 residues. Germline CDR1 reads MNHNY; CDR2 reads SVGAGI (reference sequence). Trimming removed 4 bases from V and 4 bases from J; junction bases left unmatched: 11. The CDR3 protein is CASSFLLGQAAETQYF. The CDR3 nucleotides read TGTGCCAGCAGTTTTTTATTGGGACAGGCGGCAGAGACCCAGTACTTC.

The chain recombines TRBV28 with TRBJ2-5, with TRBD1 matching 9 bases. J was trimmed by 4 bases and V by 6 bases; bases with no gene match: 12. The CDR3 has 16 amino acids. Looked up from germline, CDR1 is MDHEN and CDR2 is SYDVKM. CDR3 region: CASSPSRDRALETQYF. CDR3 DNA sequence: TGTGCCAGCAGCCCAAGCCGGGACAGGGCGCTAGAGACCCAGTACTTC.

This chain connects TRBV6-5 to TRBJ2-1; D is unclear. Trimming removed 4 bases from V and 7 bases from J, with 8 bases in between. Germline CDR1 is MNHEY and CDR2 is SVGAGI. The CDR3 extends over 12 amino acids. The CDR3 sequence is CASSCSGNEQFF. In nucleotides, the CDR3 is TGTGCCAGCAGTTGCAGTGGGAATGAGCAGTTCTTC.

The chain carries TRBV4-3 and TRBJ2-1; D is unclear. The CDR3 is made up of 14 amino acids. V was trimmed by 4 bases and J by 7 bases, leaving 14 bases between them. Germline V CDR1 and CDR2: LGHNA, YSLEER. CDR3 coding DNA: TGCGCCAGCAGCCCCGACTGGGGTCAGAATGAGCAGTTCTTC. Translation gives CASSPDWGQNEQFF.

The CDR3 DNA is TGTGCCAGCAGCTTTGGCTCATCAGGGTTCTACGAGCAGTACTTC. Its translation is CASSFGSSGFYEQYF. This sequence joins TRBV11-2 and TRBJ2-7, with D maybe TRBD1 (5 bases). The V end lost 3 bases, the J end lost 3 bases, and 15 bases lay between the germline ends. CDR1 and CDR2 (germline): SGHAT, FQNNGV. This CDR3 spans 15 amino acids.

This sequence joins TRBV13 and TRBJ2-1, with 10 bases identical to TRBD2. CDR1 is PRHDT, CDR2 FYEKMQ, per germline (reference sequence). CDR3 size: 15 residues. The V segment lost 3 bases and the J segment 6 bases; nucleotides outside the gene matches: 5. The CDR3 nucleotides are TGTGCCAGCAGCTTCCCTAGCGGGAGCTTCAATGAGCAGTTCTTC. Protein sequence: CASSFPSGSFNEQFF.

Notes on this clone: Different DNA sequences within this sample yield the same CDR3. The chain employs TRBV20-1 and TRBJ1-1, with D uncertain. Germline CDR1 is DFQATT and CDR2 is SNEGSKA (reference sequence). The CDR3 extends over 11 amino acids. V lost 1 base to trimming and J lost 4 bases, with 4 bases between them. CDR3 sequence reads: CSARGGTEAFF. Written as DNA, the CDR3 is TGCAGTGCTAGAGGGGGCACTGAAGCTTTCTTT.

The chain carries TRBV6-1 and TRBJ2-5; 8 nucleotides match TRBD2. Unmatched junction bases numbered 10, after V lost 4 bases and J lost 0 bases. Germline V gene data show CDR1 as MNHNS and CDR2 as SASEGT. The CDR3 runs 17 residues. The CDR3 nucleotides are TGTGCCAGCAGTGTGCAACCTACACTAGCGGACCAAGAGACCCAGTACTTC. The encoded protein is CASSVQPTLADQETQYF.

Remarks on this clone: Other DNA sequences in the same sample also yield this CDR3. The chain carries TRBV9 and TRBJ1-1; 7 nucleotides match TRBD1. V trimming: 0 bases; J trimming: 2 bases; junction bases outside the gene matches: 1. The CDR3 contains 14 residues. Germline V gene lookup returns CDR1 SGDLS and CDR2 YYNGEE. The CDR3 is CASSVEGANTEAFF. CDR3 DNA: TGTGCCAGCAGCGTAGAGGGGGCTAACACTGAAGCTTTCTTT.

The rearrangement uses TRBV9 and TRBJ1-6; tentative D call: TRBD1 (6 bases). The V end was cut by 4 bases, the J end by 6 bases, with 17 bases between. Germline loops: CDR1 SGDLS, CDR2 YYNGEE. The CDR3 is 16 residues long. The CDR3 spells CASSPEPGTFNSPLHF. The CDR3 DNA sequence: TGTGCCAGCAGCCCCGAACCCGGGACATTTAATTCACCCCTCCACTTT.